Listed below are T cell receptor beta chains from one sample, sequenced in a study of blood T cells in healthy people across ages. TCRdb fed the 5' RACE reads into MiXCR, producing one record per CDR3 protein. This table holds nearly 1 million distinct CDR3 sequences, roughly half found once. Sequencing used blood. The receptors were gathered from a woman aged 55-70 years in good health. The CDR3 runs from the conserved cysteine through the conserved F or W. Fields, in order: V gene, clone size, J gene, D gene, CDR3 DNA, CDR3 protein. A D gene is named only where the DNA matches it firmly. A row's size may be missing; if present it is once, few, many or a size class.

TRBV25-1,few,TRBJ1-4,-,TGTGCCAGCGGCCCTCGGGGTTCAGGGAGAAATGAAAAACTGTTTTTT,CASGPRGSGRNEKLFF
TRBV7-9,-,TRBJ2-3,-,TGTGCCAGCAGCCCCACCCGCGGGTCCAGGGCAGATACGCAGTATTTT,CASSPTRGSRADTQYF
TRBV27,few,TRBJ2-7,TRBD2,TGTGCCAGCAGTTCCTCAGCGGGACCCCTCCACTACGAGCAGTACTTC,CASSSSAGPLHYEQYF
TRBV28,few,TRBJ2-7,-,TGTGCCAGCAGTCCTCCCGGGGCCTATTCCTACGAGCAGTACTTC,CASSPPGAYSYEQYF
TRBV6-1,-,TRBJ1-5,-,TGTGCCGTGGGGGCAACAGCATACAATCAGCCCCAGCATTTT,CAVGATAYNQPQHF
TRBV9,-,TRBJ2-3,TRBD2,TGTGCCAGCAGCGAGAGAGGACTAGCGACAGATACGCAGTATTTT,CASSERGLATDTQYF
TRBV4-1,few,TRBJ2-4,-,TGCGCCAGCAGCCAACCCGGGACGGGGTTAGCCAAAAACATTCAGTACTTC,CASSQPGTGLAKNIQYF
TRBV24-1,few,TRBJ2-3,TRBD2,TGTGCCACCAGTGAGTTAGCGGGAGCGGATACGCAGTATTTT,CATSELAGADTQYF
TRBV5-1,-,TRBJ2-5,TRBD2,TGCGCCAGTTACCGGACTAGCGGGATAGAAGAGACCCAGTACTTC,CASYRTSGIEETQYF
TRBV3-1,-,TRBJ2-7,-,TGTGCCAGCAGCCGAGCGTCGGAGACCTACGAGCAGTACTTC,CASSRASETYEQYF
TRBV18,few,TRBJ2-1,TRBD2,TGTGCCAGCTCTTCTGGACTAGCCCACAATGAGCAGTTCTTC,CASSSGLAHNEQFF
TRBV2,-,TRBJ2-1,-,TGTGCCAGCAAAGGGCCCTGGAATGAGCAGTTCTTC,CASKGPWNEQFF
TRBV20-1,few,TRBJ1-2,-,TGCAGCGTAATCCCTGAGCTAAGTGGCTATGGCTACACCTTC,CSVIPELSGYGYTF
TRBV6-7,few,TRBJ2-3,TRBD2,TGTGCCAGCAGTTACTCGAAGTCTAGCGGGAGACGTTTTAGCACAGATACGCAGTATTTT,CASSYSKSSGRRFSTDTQYF
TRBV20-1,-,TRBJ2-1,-,TGCAGTGCCGGAGGCGGCCGGCAAATCTCCTACAATGAGCAGTTCTTC,CSAGGGRQISYNEQFF
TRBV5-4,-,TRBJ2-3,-,TGTGCCAGCAGCCTCCGTGCCGGACGCGGAGATACGCAGTATTTT,CASSLRAGRGDTQYF
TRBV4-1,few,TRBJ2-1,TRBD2,TGCGCCAGCAGCCGTAGACTAGCGGGAGGTCTCGATAGCTCCTACAATGAGCAGTTCTTC,CASSRRLAGGLDSSYNEQFF
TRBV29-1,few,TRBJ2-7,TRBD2,TGCAGCGTTGTCGCGGGAGGGAACCAGTACGAGCAGTACTTC,CSVVAGGNQYEQYF
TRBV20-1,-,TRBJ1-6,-,TGCAGTGCTAGTGGCCAGGGTGGCTCACCCCTCCACTTT,CSASGQGGSPLHF